This T cell receptor beta chain was recorded in a study of identical twins. The study's findings and limits: Cross-sectional statistics underpinned the conclusions; the same donors were not followed. Zero-insertion analyses could be partly confounded by invariant MAIT and iNKT cells. Clonotypes of the beta chain that were abundant in cord blood carried fewer insertions (memory repertoires showed none).

The germline V gene has CDR1 LNHNV and CDR2 YYDKDF (reference sequence). The V and J ends lost 6 bases and 10 bases respectively, with 17 bases between them. The CDR3 length is 13 residues. A universal primer site was added by template switching, and unique molecular identifiers were carried by the cDNA. TCRdb analysed the 5' RACE reads with MiXCR anew, one entry per CDR3 protein. This sample has about 340,000 distinct CDR3 sequences, with approximately 8.7% found just once. About this clonotype: Its target is not known.

The receptor was derived from a woman in her 50s in good health. Sample: naive T cells sorted from blood. The chain carries TRBV15 and TRBJ2-3; the D gene could be TRBD1 or TRBD2 (5 bases each). This chain's CDR3 is CATREVQGDPQYF. CDR3 sequence (DNA): TGTGCCACCAGAGAGGTCCAAGGGGACCCGCAGTATTTT.